The 23 T cell receptor beta chains given below trace back to one sample, sequenced in a study of blood T cell repertoires in COVID-19. Sequenced by immunoSEQ multiplex PCR; TCRdb stores in-frame clones only, minus some. The data show 110,000 or so clones, roughly 80% seen once. The specimen sequenced was peripheral blood. The origin of the receptors is a man aged 45-65 years with acute or convalescent COVID-19.

This chain connects TRBV30 to TRBJ1-6; D is possibly TRBD1 (5 bases). The germline V gene encodes CDR1 GTSNPN and CDR2 SVGIG (reference sequence). CDR3 length: 13 amino acids. Trimming took 4 bases from V and 7 from J, leaving 11 bases between them. The CDR3 is CAWNGRGNSPLHF. CDR3 coding DNA: TGTGCCTGGAATGGGCGGGGCAATTCACCCCTCCACTTT.

The chain carries TRBV2 and TRBJ1-5; TRBD1 matches at 9 bases. The CDR3 contains 15 residues. Unmatched junction bases numbered 8, after V lost 5 bases and J lost 6 bases. Germline V gene sequence: CDR1 SNHLY, CDR2 FYNNEI. CDR3 nucleotide sequence: TGTGCCAGCAGTCCCGGGACAGGGAGTGGTCAGCCCCAGCATTTT. It yields the protein CASSPGTGSGQPQHF.

The chain recombines TRBV5-5 with TRBJ2-7, with TRBD1 identical over 7 bases. Trimming took 6 bases from V and 5 from J; bases not matched to a gene: 8. The CDR3 length is 13 residues. Germline values: CDR1 SGHKS, CDR2 YYEKEE (reference sequence). CDR3 amino acids: CASTLTGSNEQYF. The DNA for the CDR3 is TGTGCCAGCACCCTGACAGGGAGTAACGAGCAGTACTTC.

The chain recombines TRBV5-6 with TRBJ2-3; tentative D call: TRBD2 (5 bases). This CDR3 is built from 14 residues. Germline CDR1 reads SGHDT; CDR2 reads YYEEEE. V lost 4 bases and J 0 bases, leaving 9 bases between the germline ends. The CDR3, as DNA: TGTGCCAGCAGCACGAAGCGGAGCACAGATACGCAGTATTTT. This sequence encodes CASSTKRSTDTQYF. Filled out from reference TRBV5-6 and TRBJ2-3, the complete variable domain reads DAGVTQSPTHLIKTRGQQVTLRCSPKSGHDTVSWYQQALGQGPQFIFQYYEEEERQRGNFPDRFSGHQFPNYSSELNVNALLLGDSALYLCASSTKRSTDTQYFGPGTRLTVL.

This chain connects TRBV27 to TRBJ1-2; 8 bases map to TRBD1. The ends lost 5 bases at V and 8 bases at J; junction bases unmatched: 10. The germline V gene has CDR1 MNHEY and CDR2 SMNVEV (reference sequence). The CDR3 runs 14 residues. The CDR3 coding sequence is TGTGCCAGCAGTCGCGCCCAGGGGGCTCGCGGCTACACCTTC. It codes for CASSRAQGARGYTF.

The chain links TRBV19 to TRBJ1-2; D unresolved. Germline assignment: CDR1 LNHDA and CDR2 SQIVND (reference sequence). Deletions cut 1 base from V and 6 bases from J, with 12 bases between. The CDR3 has 14 amino acids. CDR3 amino acids: CASSIGRVVHGYTF. In nucleotides, the CDR3 is TGTGCCAGTAGTATAGGCCGGGTGGTTCATGGCTACACCTTC. The full variable domain, with the rest looked up from reference TRBV19 and TRBJ1-2, is DGGITQSPKYLFRKEGQNVTLSCEQNLNHDAMYWYRQDPGQGLRLIYYSQIVNDFQKGDIAEGYSVSREKKESFPLTVTSAQKNPTAFYLCASSIGRVVHGYTFGSGTRLTVV.

The chain joins TRBV7-6 to TRBJ1-1, with D hard to call. Trimming left V 4 bases short and J 0 bases short, with 15 bases between. This CDR3 contains 16 residues. In germline, CDR1 is SGHVS, CDR2 FNYEAQ. CDR3 sequence: CASSSRLAGMNTEAFF. Here the CDR3 DNA reads TGTGCCAGCAGCTCCCGGCTGGCAGGAATGAACACTGAAGCTTTCTTT.

The chain recombines TRBV5-4 with TRBJ2-7, with D possibly being TRBD1 (6 bases). The CDR3 runs to 15 residues. The V end was cut by 4 bases, the J end by 7 bases, with 21 bases between. Germline lookup yields CDR1 SGHNT and CDR2 YYREEE (reference sequence). DNA of the CDR3: TGTGCCAGCAGCCACTCCCTGACAGGTTCGGGGGAGCAGTACTTC. Protein product: CASSHSLTGSGEQYF.

This chain joins TRBV19 and TRBJ1-1; D is unresolved. V was trimmed by 2 bases and J by 6 bases, leaving 16 bases between them. Germline-derived CDR1 and CDR2 are LNHDA and SQIVND (reference sequence). This CDR3 has 15 amino acids. The CDR3 loop reads CASSIWGDLSAEAFF. CDR3 nucleotide sequence: TGTGCCAGTAGTATATGGGGAGACTTATCGGCTGAAGCTTTCTTT.

CDR3 sequence (DNA): TGTGCCAGCAGGGCCCAGCGAGGAGCGGCGTACGAGCAGTACTTC. Translation gives CASRAQRGAAYEQYF. The chain employs TRBV2 and TRBJ2-7; tentative D call: TRBD2 (5 bases). Germline V gives CDR1 SNHLY, CDR2 FYNNEI. Trimming stripped 6 bases from V and 4 bases from J, with 19 bases between. There are 15 residues in the CDR3.

The chain is built from TRBV27 and TRBJ1-1; perhaps TRBD1 as D (6 bases). The CDR3 runs 17 residues. Deletions cut 5 bases from V and 1 base from J, with 20 bases between. CDR1 and CDR2 from the germline V gene are MNHEY and SMNVEV (reference sequence). For the CDR3, the DNA is TGTGCCAGCAGTACTATTCGGGGGGCCGGGAGGAACACTGAAGCTTTCTTT. Amino acids: CASSTIRGAGRNTEAFF.

This clone has only one observation. The V and J genes are TRBV7-6 and TRBJ2-2; D might be TRBD2 (6 bases). The CDR3 has 15 residues. The germline CDR1 and CDR2 sequences are SGHVS and FNYEAQ. V lost 1 base to trimming and J lost 5 bases, with 11 bases between them. DNA for the CDR3: TGTGCCAGCAGCTTAGTGGGGGGTTGGACCGGGGAGCTGTTTTTT. This sequence encodes CASSLVGGWTGELFF.

The chain is built from TRBV6-5 and TRBJ2-3, with 9 nucleotides matching TRBD2. Germline CDR1 reads MNHEY; CDR2 reads SVGAGI. Trimming removed 7 bases from V and 1 base from J; junction bases left unmatched: 6. The CDR3 contains 15 residues. Written as DNA, the CDR3 is TGTGCCAGCAAATGGCGGGGGGGAGGCACAGATACGCAGTATTTT. As protein: CASKWRGGGTDTQYF.

The rearrangement links TRBV6-4 to TRBJ1-2; 7 nucleotides agree with TRBD1. CDR1 MRHNA and CDR2 SNTAGT come from the germline V gene. The V gene end was trimmed by 3 bases and the J gene end by 4 bases; junction bases not matched to a gene: 11. CDR3 length equals 16 residues. In nucleotides, the CDR3 is TGTGCCAGCAGTGAAAGAGGGGGGACAGAGCGCTATGGCTACACCTTC. Translation gives CASSERGGTERYGYTF.

A few counts support this clone. This sequence joins TRBV6-6 and TRBJ2-4; 12 bases are shared with TRBD2. The CDR3 is made up of 15 amino acids. Unmatched junction bases numbered 8, after V lost 5 bases and J lost 9 bases. Germline CDR1 MNHNY, CDR2 SVGAGI (reference sequence). The CDR3 spells CASSNLAGGLGIQYF. CDR3 nucleotide sequence: TGTGCCAGCAGTAACCTAGCGGGGGGGCTGGGCATTCAGTACTTC.

This clone has a single count. The chain is built from TRBV7-9 and TRBJ1-2, with 8 positions matching TRBD1. The V gene end was trimmed by 3 bases and the J gene end by 3 bases; junction bases not matched to a gene: 3. CDR1 and CDR2 (germline): SEHNR, FQNEAQ (reference sequence). This CDR3 is 14 amino acids long. CDR3 in amino acids: CASSFQGADYGYTF. The CDR3 nucleotides read TGTGCCAGCAGCTTCCAGGGGGCGGACTATGGCTACACCTTC.

The chain uses TRBV5-1 and TRBJ2-2; D might be TRBD1 (6 bases). With 4 bases removed from V and 4 bases from J, the gap between germline ends came to 17 bases. The CDR3 totals 16 residues. Germline CDR1 is SGHRS and CDR2 is YFSETQ. The CDR3 DNA reads TGCGCCAGCAGCCCCCTCAGGGGCGCGGGCACCGGGGAGCTGTTTTTT. Translation gives CASSPLRGAGTGELFF.

The sample holds a few counts of this clone. The chain recombines TRBV19 with TRBJ2-1; 7 bases are a match to TRBD2. J lost 3 bases, V lost 5 bases, and 7 bases had no gene match. Germline V lookup: CDR1 LNHDA, CDR2 SQIVND (reference sequence). There are 15 residues in the CDR3. The CDR3 DNA reads TGTGCCAGTAGTGAGGGGAGGGGTTACTACAATGAGCAGTTCTTC. It codes for CASSEGRGYYNEQFF.

The rearrangement links TRBV2 to TRBJ2-2; D uncertain. The germline gives CDR1 SNHLY, CDR2 FYNNEI. The V end lost 3 bases, the J end lost 3 bases, and 8 bases lay between the germline ends. The CDR3 runs 14 residues. CDR3 nucleotide sequence: TGTGCCAGCAGTGAGGGTAGCTACACCGGGGAGCTGTTTTTT. Translation gives CASSEGSYTGELFF.

This chain joins TRBV28 and TRBJ2-2, with D possibly being TRBD2 (6 bases). Germline V gene sequence: CDR1 MDHEN, CDR2 SYDVKM. This CDR3 contains 16 residues. V lost 5 bases and J 1 base, leaving 14 bases between the germline ends. CDR3 residues: CASSPTGTLNTGELFF. CDR3 coding DNA: TGTGCCAGCAGTCCGACCGGGACTTTGAACACCGGGGAGCTGTTTTTT.

V is TRBV4-1 and J is TRBJ1-5; D gene uncertain. Trimming cost V 0 bases and J 4 bases, with 13 bases left between them. The length of the CDR3 is 16 residues. The germline CDR1 and CDR2 sequences are MGHRA and YSYEKL. Here the CDR3 reads CASSQDRTATNQPQHF. The CDR3 region has the DNA TGCGCCAGCAGCCAAGATCGAACAGCCACAAATCAGCCCCAGCATTTT.

The J gene is TRBJ2-7, the V gene TRBV5-1; 9 positions agree with TRBD1. The CDR3 is 16 amino acids. Germline loops: CDR1 SGHRS, CDR2 YFSETQ. With V trimmed by 3 bases and J by 1 base, 8 bases remained unmatched. CDR3 nucleotide sequence: TGCGCCAGCAGCTCCACCGGGACAGGGACGTCCTACGAGCAGTACTTC. Its translation: CASSSTGTGTSYEQYF.

The rearrangement uses TRBV27 and TRBJ1-5; 8 nucleotides match TRBD1. J gave up 7 bases and V 5 bases, and 10 bases lay outside the gene matches. CDR1 and CDR2 from the germline V gene are MNHEY and SMNVEV (reference sequence). The CDR3 loop spans 15 amino acids. CDR3 protein: CASSVTGGGGQPQHF. CDR3 in DNA: TGTGCCAGCAGTGTAACAGGGGGGGGAGGGCAGCCCCAGCATTTT.